This T cell receptor beta chain appears in the sequencing data of a study of T cell responses to AZD1222 COVID-19 vaccine. The CDR3 is 16 amino acids. With 0 bases removed from V and 10 bases from J, the gap between germline ends came to 17 bases. Germline V lookup: CDR1 SGHRS, CDR2 YFSETQ. General observations from the study: Clonal diversity may have been underestimated, and the donors were mostly white British, with more females than males.

For this clone: Its antigen remains unidentified.

Assay used: immunoSEQ multiplex PCR; TCRdb lists only in-frame clones, some missing. The profile shows roughly 81,000 clones, about 90% of them singletons. The source was peripheral blood, collected on day 0 of AZD1222 vaccination. The V call is TRBV5-1, the J call TRBJ1-6; no clear D gene. The sequence was collected from an adult in good health. The CDR3 coding sequence is TGCGCCAGCAGCTTGGAAGGTGGCCCTATGGGGTCACCCCTCCACTTT. Protein: CASSLEGGPMGSPLHF.